What follows are 3 T cell receptor beta chains derived from one specimen sequenced in a study of T cell responses to AZD1222 COVID-19 vaccine. The protocol was immunoSEQ multiplex PCR, while the TCRdb copy is restricted to in-frame clones and leaves out a portion. This table holds over 85,000 clones, approximately 89% found once. The input for sequencing was peripheral blood, taken 28 days after the second AZD1222 dose. The source of these receptors is an adult who received the AZD1222 COVID-19 vaccine.

This rearrangement joins TRBV28 to TRBJ1-5; no definite D call. Germline CDR1 and CDR2: MDHEN and SYDVKM. The CDR3 has 13 residues. V lost 3 bases, J lost 3 bases, and 6 bases lay in between. The CDR3 spells CASSFRFNQPQHF. CDR3 DNA: TGTGCCAGCAGTTTCAGGTTCAATCAGCCCCAGCATTTT.

The rearrangement uses TRBV7-2 and TRBJ2-1; D is unclear. V was trimmed by 1 base and J by 12 bases, leaving 7 bases between them. This CDR3 has 11 amino acids. Germline V gene lookup returns CDR1 SGHTA and CDR2 FQGNSA. CDR3 in amino acids: CASSLGESQFF. The CDR3 bases are TGTGCCAGCAGCTTAGGGGAATCGCAGTTCTTC.

The V call is TRBV6-5, the J call TRBJ1-6; D not resolved. V gave up 6 bases and J gave up 9 bases, with 6 bases separating them. The germline gives CDR1 MNHEY, CDR2 SVGAGI. This CDR3 is 11 amino acids long. CDR3 sequence (DNA): TGTGCCAGCAGACACAGTTCACCCCTCCACTTT. Translating it yields CASRHSSPLHF.